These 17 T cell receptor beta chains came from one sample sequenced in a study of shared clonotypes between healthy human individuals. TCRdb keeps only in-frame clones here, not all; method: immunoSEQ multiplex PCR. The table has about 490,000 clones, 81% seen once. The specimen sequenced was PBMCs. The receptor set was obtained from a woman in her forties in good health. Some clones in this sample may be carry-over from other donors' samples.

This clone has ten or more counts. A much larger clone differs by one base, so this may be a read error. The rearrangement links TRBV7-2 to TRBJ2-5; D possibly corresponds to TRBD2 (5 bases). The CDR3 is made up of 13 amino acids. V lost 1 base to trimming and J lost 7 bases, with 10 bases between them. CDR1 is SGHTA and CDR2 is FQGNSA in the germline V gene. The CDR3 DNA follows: TGTGCCAGCAGCTTAGGAGGGCTAGCGACCCAGTACTTC. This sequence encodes CASSLGGLATQYF.

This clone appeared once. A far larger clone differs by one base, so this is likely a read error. The CDR3 sequence: CDSRSGTGGYEQYF. CDR3 in DNA: TGTGACAGCAGAAGCGGGACAGGGGGCTACGAGCAGTACTTC. The rearrangement joins TRBV5-5 to TRBJ2-7; 11 bases agree with TRBD1. CDR1 and CDR2 from the germline V gene are SGHKS and YYEKEE (reference sequence). CDR3 size: 14 residues.

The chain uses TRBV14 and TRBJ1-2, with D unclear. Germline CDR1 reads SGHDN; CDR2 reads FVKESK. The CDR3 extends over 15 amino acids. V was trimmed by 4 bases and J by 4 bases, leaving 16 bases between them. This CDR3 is CASSRGRPPFYGYTF. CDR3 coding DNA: TGTGCCAGCAGCCGAGGACGGCCACCCTTCTATGGCTACACCTTC. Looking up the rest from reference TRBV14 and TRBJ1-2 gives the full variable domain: EAGVTQFPSHSVIEKGQTVTLRCDPISGHDNLYWYRRVMGKEIKFLLHFVKESKQDESGMPNNRFLAERTGGTYSTLKVQPAELEDSGVYFCASSRGRPPFYGYTFGSGTRLTVV.

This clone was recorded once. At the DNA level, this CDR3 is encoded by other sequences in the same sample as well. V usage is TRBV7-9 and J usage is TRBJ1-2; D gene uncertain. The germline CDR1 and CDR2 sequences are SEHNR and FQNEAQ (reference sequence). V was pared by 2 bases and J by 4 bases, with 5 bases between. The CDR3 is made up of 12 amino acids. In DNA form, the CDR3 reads TGTGCCAGCAGCTTACTGAGCTATGGCTACACCTTC. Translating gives CASSLLSYGYTF.

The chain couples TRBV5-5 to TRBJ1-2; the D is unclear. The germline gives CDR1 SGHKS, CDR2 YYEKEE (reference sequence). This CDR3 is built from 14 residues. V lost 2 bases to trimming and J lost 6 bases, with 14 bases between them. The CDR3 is CASSFGTGIDGYTF. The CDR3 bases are TGTGCCAGCAGCTTTGGCACGGGGATTGATGGCTACACCTTC.

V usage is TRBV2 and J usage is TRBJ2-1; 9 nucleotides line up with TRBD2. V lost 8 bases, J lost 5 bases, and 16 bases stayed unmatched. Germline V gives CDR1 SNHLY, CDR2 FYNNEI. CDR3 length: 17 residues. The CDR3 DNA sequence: TGTGCCAGCCTCCCCGGAGCGGGAGGCCCTTACCACAATGAGCAGTTCTTC. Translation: CASLPGAGGPYHNEQFF.

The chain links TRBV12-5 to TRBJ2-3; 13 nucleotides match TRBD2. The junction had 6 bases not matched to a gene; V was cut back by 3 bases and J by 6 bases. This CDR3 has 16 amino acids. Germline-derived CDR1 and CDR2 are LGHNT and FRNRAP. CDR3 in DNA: TGTGCTAGTGGTTTCTGGACTAGCGGGAGTGCTGATACGCAGTATTTT. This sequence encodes CASGFWTSGSADTQYF.

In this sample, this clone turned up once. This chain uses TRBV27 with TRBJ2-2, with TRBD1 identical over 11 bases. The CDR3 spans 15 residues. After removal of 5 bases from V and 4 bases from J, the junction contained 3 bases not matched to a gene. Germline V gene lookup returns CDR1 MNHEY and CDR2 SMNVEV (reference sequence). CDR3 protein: CASSRTGGGTGELFF. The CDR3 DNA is TGTGCCAGCAGTCGGACAGGGGGCGGCACCGGGGAGCTGTTTTTT.

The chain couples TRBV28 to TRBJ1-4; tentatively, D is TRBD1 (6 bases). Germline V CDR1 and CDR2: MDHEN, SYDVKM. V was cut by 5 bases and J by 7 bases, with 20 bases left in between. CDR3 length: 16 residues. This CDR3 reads CASSKWAQGAGEKLFF. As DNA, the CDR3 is TGTGCCAGCAGTAAATGGGCACAGGGAGCCGGTGAAAAACTGTTTTTT.

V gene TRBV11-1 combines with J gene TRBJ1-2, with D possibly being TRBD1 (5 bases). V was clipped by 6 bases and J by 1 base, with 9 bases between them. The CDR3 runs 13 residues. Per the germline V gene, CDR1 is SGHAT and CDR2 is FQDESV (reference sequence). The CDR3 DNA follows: TGTGCCAGCAGGGGACCGATTAACTATGGCTACACCTTC. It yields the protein CASRGPINYGYTF.

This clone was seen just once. CDR3 in amino acids: CAIRPTGGNEQFF. As DNA, the CDR3 is TGTGCCATCAGACCCACAGGGGGCAATGAGCAGTTCTTC. The V gene is TRBV10-3, the J gene TRBJ2-1, with 8 bases matching TRBD1. Per germline, CDR1 ENHRY and CDR2 SYGVKD. This CDR3 is built from 13 residues. Losses at the gene ends were 6 bases for V and 6 bases for J; bases not matched to a gene: 4.

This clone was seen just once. The CDR3 sequence: CASSYGWRTTQETQYF. The DNA for the CDR3 is TGTGCCAGCAGTTACGGGTGGCGGACAACCCAAGAGACCCAGTACTTC. The V call is TRBV6-7, the J call TRBJ2-5, with D perhaps matching TRBD1 (5 bases). TRBV6-7 is recorded as an ORF, its role being uncertain. V lost 2 bases and J lost 1, with 14 bases in between. This CDR3 comprises 16 residues.

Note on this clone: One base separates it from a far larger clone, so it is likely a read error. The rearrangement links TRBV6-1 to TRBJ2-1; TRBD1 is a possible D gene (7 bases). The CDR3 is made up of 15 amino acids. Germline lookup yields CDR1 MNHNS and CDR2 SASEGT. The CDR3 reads CVSSEEGAGGHEQFF. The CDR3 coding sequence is TGTGTCAGCAGTGAAGAGGGGGCAGGGGGGCATGAGCAGTTCTTC.

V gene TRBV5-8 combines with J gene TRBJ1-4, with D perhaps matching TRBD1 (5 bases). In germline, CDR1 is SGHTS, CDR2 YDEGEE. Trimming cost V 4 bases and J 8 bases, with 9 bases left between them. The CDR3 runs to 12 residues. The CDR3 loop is CASSRDGEKLFF. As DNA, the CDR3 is TGTGCCAGCAGCAGGGACGGCGAAAAACTGTTTTTT. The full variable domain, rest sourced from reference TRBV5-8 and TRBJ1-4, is EAGVTQSPTHLIKTRGQQATLRCSPISGHTSVYWYQQALGLGLQFLLWYDEGEERNRGNFPPRFSGRQFPNYSSELNVNALELEDSALYLCASSRDGEKLFFGSGTQLSVL.

The CDR3: CASPRRAQETQYF. DNA of the CDR3: TGTGCCAGCCCACGCCGGGCCCAAGAGACCCAGTACTTC. The chain has TRBV27 and TRBJ2-5, with D unclear. V was cut by 8 bases and J by 1 base, with 11 bases left in between. CDR1 is MNHEY and CDR2 is SMNVEV in the germline V gene (reference sequence). This CDR3 is built from 13 residues.

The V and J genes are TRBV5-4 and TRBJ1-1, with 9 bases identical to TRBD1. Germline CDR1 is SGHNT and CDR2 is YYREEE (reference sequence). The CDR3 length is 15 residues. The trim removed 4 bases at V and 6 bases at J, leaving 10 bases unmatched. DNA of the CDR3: TGTGCCAGCAGCCCGGGACAGGGAACCGGCGCTGAAGCTTTCTTT. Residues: CASSPGQGTGAEAFF.

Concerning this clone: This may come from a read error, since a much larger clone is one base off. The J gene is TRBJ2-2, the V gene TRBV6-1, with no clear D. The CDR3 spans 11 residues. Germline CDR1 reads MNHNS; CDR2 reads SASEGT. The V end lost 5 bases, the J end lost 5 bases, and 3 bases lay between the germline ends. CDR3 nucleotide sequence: TGTGCCAGCAGTCTAACCGGGGAGCTGTTTTTT. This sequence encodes CASSLTGELFF.